This T cell receptor beta chain was observed in a study of cytomegalovirus exposure and HLA in healthy donors. Findings and caveats of the study: Later analysis reportedly placed an Asian-associated ancestry cluster below the approximately 650-donor mean in N-insertions. A later analysis linked a missense DCLRE1C variant to TCR beta V- and J-gene trimming.

In the case of this clone: Antigen specificity is unknown.

Trimming took 2 bases from V and 4 from J, leaving 14 bases between them. CDR1 SGHTA and CDR2 FQGNSA come from the germline V gene. This CDR3 contains 15 residues. PCR used 60 Vbeta primers and 13 Jbeta primers. Here immunoSEQ multiplex PCR was the method, and the copy in TCRdb shows in-frame clones only, minus some. The sample carries fewer than 180,000 clones, about four fifths recorded once. While unrecorded immune exposures were likely, the donors were nominally healthy when sampled. Material: PBMCs. The TCR originated in a man aged 45-65 years in good health and CMV-seropositive. The rearrangement joins TRBV7-2 to TRBJ1-2; D not certain. CDR3 loop: CASSLWSPEGYGYTF. As DNA, the CDR3 is TGTGCCAGCAGCTTATGGTCACCTGAGGGCTATGGCTACACCTTC.